Shown below are 17 T cell receptor beta chains from a single sample sequenced in a study of CD8 T cells in ankylosing spondylitis. A single record per CDR3 protein comes from TCRdb applying MiXCR to the 5' RACE reads. The profile shows roughly 190,000 distinct CDR3 sequences, 13% of them singletons. The sequenced sample was blood, either unsorted or a sorted T cell fraction (not recorded which). The receptors shown here come from a male donor with ankylosing spondylitis or in good health (not recorded which).

The chain combines TRBV7-9 with TRBJ1-1; tentatively, D is TRBD1 (6 bases). Germline lookup yields CDR1 SEHNR and CDR2 FQNEAQ (reference sequence). The V end lost 0 bases, the J end lost 0 bases, and 8 bases lay between the germline ends. The CDR3 loop spans 15 amino acids. In DNA, the CDR3 is TGTGCCAGCAGCTTAGCGGACAGCGTGAACACTGAAGCTTTCTTT. The encoded protein is CASSLADSVNTEAFF.

This clonotype has a handful of counts. The V gene is TRBV19, the J gene TRBJ2-2; 8 bases are a match to TRBD1. V lost 5 bases to trimming and J lost 7 bases; unmatched junction nucleotides: 9. The germline CDR1 and CDR2 sequences are LNHDA and SQIVND (reference sequence). The CDR3 length is 15 residues. CDR3 coding DNA: TGTGCCAGTAGTCCGCTTCAGGGGGCAGGCGGGGAGCTGTTTTTT. It yields the protein CASSPLQGAGGELFF.

This clonotype appeared a few times. The chain recombines TRBV12-3 or TRBV12-4 with TRBJ1-2, with a tentative D call TRBD1 (6 bases). This CDR3 is built from 16 residues. The V end lost 3 bases, the J end lost 8 bases, and 22 bases lay between the germline ends. The CDR3 DNA follows: TGTGCCAGCAGTTTCGTAGGACGGGACACCCGAGGAGGCTACACCTTC. This codes for CASSFVGRDTRGGYTF.

Written as DNA, the CDR3 is TGCGCCAGCAGCCAAGATCCTGGGGGCAGCAATGAGCAGTTCTTC. Residues: CASSQDPGGSNEQFF. The V call is TRBV4-1, the J call TRBJ2-1; a possible D gene is TRBD1 (6 bases). Germline V CDR1 and CDR2: MGHRA, YSYEKL. Trimming took 0 bases from V and 6 from J, leaving 12 bases between them. The CDR3 consists of 15 residues.

This clonotype was recorded at least ten times. This rearrangement joins TRBV27 to TRBJ2-1; D is uncertain. This CDR3 comprises 15 residues. V was shortened by 7 bases and J by 7 bases, with 20 bases between the two germline ends. Germline V gene data show CDR1 as MNHEY and CDR2 as SMNVEV (reference sequence). CDR3 region: CASISHLASDNEQFF. The CDR3 DNA is TGTGCCAGCATATCACATCTCGCGTCGGATAATGAGCAGTTCTTC.

The sample holds a few counts of this clonotype. The chain is built from TRBV20-1 and TRBJ2-7, with D possibly being TRBD1 (6 bases). Germline-derived CDR1 and CDR2 are DFQATT and SNEGSKA (reference sequence). V gave up 3 bases and J gave up 6 bases, with 15 bases separating them. The CDR3 is made up of 13 amino acids. The CDR3, as DNA: TGCAGTGCTAGCTGGACAGTTCCCATCGAGCAGTACTTC. Amino acids: CSASWTVPIEQYF.

This clonotype was seen a few times. The rearrangement uses TRBV12-3 or TRBV12-4 and TRBJ2-1; D tentatively fits TRBD1 or TRBD2 (6 bases each). This CDR3 comprises 17 residues. Between the trimmed V and J ends, which lost 2 bases and 4 bases, there was a span of 18 bases. The CDR3 region is CASSLKGGGPIYNEQFF. The CDR3 bases are TGTGCCAGCAGTTTAAAGGGGGGCGGACCAATTTACAATGAGCAGTTCTTC.

This clonotype appeared a few times. This chain joins TRBV12-3 or TRBV12-4 and TRBJ2-7; the D gene could be TRBD1 or TRBD2 (5 bases each). This CDR3 spans 13 amino acids. The V and J ends lost 6 bases and 6 bases respectively, with 15 bases between them. CDR3 in amino acids: CASSPTTEGEQYF. For the CDR3, the DNA is TGTGCCAGCAGCCCGACGACAGAGGGCGAGCAGTACTTC.

The chain joins TRBV18 to TRBJ2-2; the D call may be TRBD1 or TRBD2 (6 bases each). The V gene lost 2 bases and the J gene lost 4 bases, with 14 bases spanning the gap. Germline assignment: CDR1 KGHSH and CDR2 LQKENI. This CDR3 contains 16 residues. CDR3 residues: CASSPIRGRITGELFF. The CDR3 nucleotides read TGTGCCAGCTCACCAATCCGGGGGCGCATCACCGGGGAGCTGTTTTTT.

This clonotype was found many times. The CDR3 DNA reads TGTGCCAGCAGTTTTACTCTCTACGAGCAGTACTTC. Protein product: CASSFTLYEQYF. V is TRBV12-3 or TRBV12-4 and J is TRBJ2-7, with no clear D. Trimming cost V 3 bases and J 3 bases, with 6 bases left between them. CDR3 length: 12 residues.

This clonotype was recorded a few times. The chain recombines TRBV20-1 with TRBJ2-1; perhaps D is TRBD1 or TRBD2 (6 bases each). The germline CDR1 and CDR2 sequences are DFQATT and SNEGSKA (reference sequence). The CDR3 spans 13 residues. Deletions cut 3 bases from V and 4 bases from J, with 10 bases between. The CDR3 reads CSASEGGYNEQFF. CDR3 sequence (DNA): TGCAGTGCTAGTGAGGGGGGATACAATGAGCAGTTCTTC.

The sample holds a few counts of this clonotype. This chain connects TRBV7-9 to TRBJ2-1; D gene uncertain. Trimming pared 5 bases from V and 6 bases from J, leaving 11 bases between. The CDR3 loop spans 13 amino acids. Germline CDR1 SEHNR, CDR2 FQNEAQ (reference sequence). CDR3 sequence: CASSAATRNEQFF. CDR3 DNA: TGTGCCAGCAGCGCCGCGACCCGCAATGAGCAGTTCTTC.

This clonotype has ten or more counts. This chain's CDR3 is CASSSPAGYGYTF. CDR3 nucleotides: TGTGCCAGCAGTAGTCCGGCTGGCTATGGCTACACCTTC. The chain employs TRBV27 and TRBJ1-2; D is ambiguous. Trimming cost V 5 bases and J 4 bases, with 11 bases left between them. CDR1 and CDR2 (germline): MNHEY, SMNVEV (reference sequence). This CDR3 contains 13 residues.

There are a few counts of this clonotype. The genes are TRBV27 and TRBJ1-2, with TRBD1 matching over 8 bases. This CDR3 has 15 amino acids. The germline V gene encodes CDR1 MNHEY and CDR2 SMNVEV (reference sequence). The V segment lost 8 bases and the J segment 6 bases; nucleotides outside the gene matches: 14. The CDR3 region has the DNA TGTGCCAGCGGACGACTTGGGACAGGACCCAATGGCTACACCTTC. It translates to CASGRLGTGPNGYTF.

The V and J genes are TRBV27 and TRBJ2-1; 9 nucleotides align to TRBD2. Germline trimming cut 2 bases from V and 9 bases from J; bases unmatched to any gene: 17. CDR3 length: 18 amino acids. CDR1 MNHEY and CDR2 SMNVEV come from the germline V gene (reference sequence). In nucleotides, the CDR3 is TGTGCCAGCAGTTTACAACTAGGGCGGGAGGGCCTCGGGGGTGAGCAGTTCTTC. It yields the protein CASSLQLGREGLGGEQFF.

The V call is TRBV19, the J call TRBJ2-7, with 10 nucleotides matching TRBD1. With 5 bases clipped from V and 4 bases from J, the junction kept 5 bases outside the gene matches. From germline, CDR1 is LNHDA and CDR2 SQIVND (reference sequence). The CDR3 runs to 14 residues. The CDR3 loop is CASSSWDRGYEQYF. CDR3 DNA: TGTGCCAGTAGTTCGTGGGACAGGGGTTACGAGCAGTACTTC.

The chain employs TRBV6-1 and TRBJ2-1; TRBD2 might be the D (5 bases). V was clipped by 5 bases and J by 3 bases, with 11 bases between them. The germline gives CDR1 MNHNS, CDR2 SASEGT. The CDR3 sequence is 14 residues long. The CDR3 DNA follows: TGTGCCAGCAGTCCCCCGGGGAGCTACAATGAGCAGTTCTTC. It codes for CASSPPGSYNEQFF.